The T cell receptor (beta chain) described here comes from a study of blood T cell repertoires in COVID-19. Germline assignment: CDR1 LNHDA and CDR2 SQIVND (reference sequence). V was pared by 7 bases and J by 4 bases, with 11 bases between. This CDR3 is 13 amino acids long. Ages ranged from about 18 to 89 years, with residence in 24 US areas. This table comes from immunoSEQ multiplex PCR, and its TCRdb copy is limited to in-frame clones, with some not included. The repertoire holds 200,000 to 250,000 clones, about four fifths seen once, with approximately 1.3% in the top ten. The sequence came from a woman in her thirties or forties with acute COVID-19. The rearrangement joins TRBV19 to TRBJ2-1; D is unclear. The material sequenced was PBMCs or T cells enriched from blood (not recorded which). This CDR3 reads CASTAGGYNEQFF. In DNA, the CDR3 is TGTGCCAGTACAGCAGGTGGATACAATGAGCAGTTCTTC.